The 25 T cell receptor beta chains reported below all come from one sample, sequenced in a study of T cell responses to AZD1222 COVID-19 vaccine. Generated by immunoSEQ multiplex PCR, the TCRdb table keeps only in-frame clones and is missing some. The data contain roughly 200,000 clones, about nine tenths of them seen just once; the ten biggest clones take up over 1.5%. The sample in question was peripheral blood, obtained 28 days after the second AZD1222 dose. The receptors originated from an adult who received the AZD1222 COVID-19 vaccine.

The rearrangement links TRBV5-4 to TRBJ1-2, with no clear D. The CDR3 totals 14 residues. Per germline, CDR1 SGHNT and CDR2 YYREEE (reference sequence). V lost 1 base and J lost 4, with 11 bases in between. CDR3: CASSLIEAAYGYTF. The CDR3 DNA follows: TGTGCCAGCAGCTTGATCGAGGCCGCCTATGGCTACACCTTC.

The chain uses TRBV27 and TRBJ1-1; D possibly corresponds to TRBD1 (6 bases). Germline CDR1 reads MNHEY; CDR2 reads SMNVEV (reference sequence). V lost 7 bases and J lost 6, with 21 bases in between. This CDR3 comprises 15 residues. CDR3 sequence reads: CASILVEGGRAEAFF. CDR3 coding DNA: TGTGCCAGCATACTAGTAGAGGGGGGCAGGGCTGAAGCTTTCTTT.

The chain carries TRBV7-6 and TRBJ1-1, with 7 bases identical to TRBD1. Germline V gene data show CDR1 as SGHVS and CDR2 as FNYEAQ. The length of the CDR3 is 15 residues. With 0 bases clipped from V and 6 bases from J, the junction kept 7 bases outside the gene matches. The CDR3 here is CASSLARGRTAEAFF. The CDR3 nucleotides read TGTGCCAGCAGCTTAGCAAGGGGGCGCACGGCTGAAGCTTTCTTT.

This clone was counted between two and nine times. This chain uses TRBV19 with TRBJ2-6; 12 nucleotides align to TRBD1. The CDR3 loop spans 20 amino acids. V lost 7 bases, J lost 1 base, and 14 bases stayed unmatched. Looked up from germline, CDR1 is LNHDA and CDR2 is SQIVND (reference sequence). This chain's CDR3 is CASIKNVRDRGRSGANVLTF. The CDR3 DNA reads as TGTGCCAGTATAAAGAATGTCCGGGACAGGGGGCGTTCTGGGGCCAACGTCCTGACTTTC.

The CDR3 nucleotides read TGTGCCACCAGTGAGGCAGGGGATAGCAATCAGCCCCAGCATTTT. Residues: CATSEAGDSNQPQHF. The V and J genes are TRBV24-1 and TRBJ1-5; D perhaps matches TRBD1 (6 bases). The CDR3 runs 15 residues. From germline, CDR1 is KGHDR and CDR2 SFDVKD. Trimming took off 4 bases at V and 0 bases at J, with 9 bases between the two ends.

The V and J genes are TRBV25-1 and TRBJ1-2; D is undetermined. This CDR3 region has 12 residues. V lost 2 bases and J 8 bases, leaving 9 bases between the germline ends. Germline CDR1 reads MGHDK; CDR2 reads SYGVNS. The chain's CDR3 is CASSEQKMGYTF. The CDR3 nucleotides read TGTGCCAGCAGTGAACAGAAGATGGGCTACACCTTC.

This chain links TRBV7-5 with TRBJ1-5; TRBD1, the D gene given by the table, was not confirmed from the DNA. TRBV7-5 is a documented pseudogene. CDR3 length: 14 residues. The CDR3 sequence is CARSFNALGQPQHF. Here the CDR3 DNA reads TGTGCCAGAAGCTTCAATGCCCTGGGCCAGCCCCAGCATTTT.

The chain is built from TRBV5-6 and TRBJ1-5; D possibly corresponds to TRBD1 (6 bases). This CDR3 has 14 residues. Trimming took off 4 bases at V and 3 bases at J, with 11 bases between the two ends. The germline CDR1 and CDR2 sequences are SGHDT and YYEEEE. The CDR3 nucleotides read TGTGCCAGCAGCGGAACAGGGTTCAATCAGCCCCAGCATTTT. This gives the protein CASSGTGFNQPQHF.

V is TRBV6-2 or TRBV6-3 and J is TRBJ1-1, with D perhaps TRBD1 (5 bases). Germline lookup yields CDR1 MNHEY and CDR2 SVGEGT. CDR3 length: 12 residues. The V end lost 2 bases, the J end lost 6 bases, and 7 bases lay between the germline ends. The CDR3 sequence is CASSYGGPEAFF. The CDR3, as DNA: TGTGCCAGCAGTTACGGGGGTCCTGAAGCTTTCTTT.

The chain is built from TRBV6-5 and TRBJ2-7; 7 nucleotides match TRBD1. Germline CDR1 MNHEY, CDR2 SVGAGI. With V trimmed by 6 bases and J by 3 bases, 2 bases remained unmatched. The CDR3 runs 12 residues. Here the CDR3 reads CASRTGNYEQYF. DNA of the CDR3: TGTGCCAGCAGGACAGGGAACTACGAGCAGTACTTC.

This sequence joins TRBV4-3 and TRBJ2-1; D perhaps matches TRBD1 (5 bases). The CDR3 covers 14 residues. The germline V and J ends were trimmed by 0 bases and 9 bases, with 12 bases remaining between them. Germline V gene lookup returns CDR1 LGHNA and CDR2 YSLEER. DNA of the CDR3: TGCGCCAGCAGCCAAGACTGGGGCGCGAGTGAGCAGTTCTTC. Protein product: CASSQDWGASEQFF.

This chain connects TRBV19 to TRBJ2-7; possible D gene TRBD1, 6 bases. From germline, CDR1 is LNHDA and CDR2 SQIVND (reference sequence). The CDR3 contains 16 residues. V shed 3 bases and J shed 4 bases, with 19 bases lying between them. Here the CDR3 DNA reads TGTGCCAGTAGTATGTTAAGGCAGGCAGGGGCGTACGAGCAGTACTTC. Protein sequence: CASSMLRQAGAYEQYF.

This chain joins TRBV5-5 and TRBJ1-1, with unresolved D. The CDR3 runs 15 residues. In germline, CDR1 is SGHKS, CDR2 YYEKEE (reference sequence). V shed 1 base and J shed 4 bases, with 14 bases lying between them. The CDR3 DNA follows: TGTGCCAGCAGCTTGAGAGGGAACCTAGGCACTGAAGCTTTCTTT. Translation: CASSLRGNLGTEAFF.

V is TRBV4-1 and J is TRBJ2-3; no clear D. The germline V gene encodes CDR1 MGHRA and CDR2 YSYEKL. The CDR3 has 12 residues. V gave up 6 bases and J gave up 3 bases, with 7 bases separating them. CDR3 in amino acids: CASSRGTDTQYF. The CDR3 DNA is TGCGCCAGCAGTCGTGGTACAGATACGCAGTATTTT.

V and J are TRBV5-8 and TRBJ2-7, with 9 bases identical to TRBD1. Germline V CDR1 and CDR2: SGHTS, YDEGEE. With V trimmed by 5 bases and J by 3 bases, 3 bases remained unmatched. The CDR3 extends over 13 amino acids. The CDR3 here is CASRSTGGYEQYF. Here the CDR3 DNA reads TGTGCCAGCAGATCGACAGGGGGCTACGAGCAGTACTTC.

The J gene is TRBJ2-4, the V gene TRBV11-2, with D perhaps TRBD1 (6 bases). There are 16 residues in the CDR3. The germline V gene has CDR1 SGHAT and CDR2 FQNNGV. The V end lost 5 bases, the J end lost 0 bases, and 14 bases lay between the germline ends. The CDR3 nucleotides read TGTGCCAGCAGCCCCGGGACACCACTAGCCAAAAACATTCAGTACTTC. This gives the protein CASSPGTPLAKNIQYF.

The chain uses TRBV5-1 and TRBJ2-2, with D possibly called TRBD1 or TRBD2 (6 bases each). CDR1 is SGHRS, CDR2 YFSETQ, per germline. The CDR3 is made up of 14 amino acids. V was clipped by 3 bases and J by 6 bases, with 12 bases between them. CDR3: CASSSPGAPGELFF. The DNA of the CDR3 is TGCGCCAGCAGCTCCCCGGGGGCCCCCGGGGAGCTGTTTTTT.

The chain joins TRBV18 to TRBJ1-1; perhaps TRBD1 as D (6 bases). The CDR3 has 14 residues. Per germline, CDR1 KGHSH and CDR2 LQKENI. Trimming pared 2 bases from V and 5 bases from J, leaving 12 bases between. DNA of the CDR3: TGTGCCAGCTCACCAAGGGAGGGGGTGACTGAAGCTTTCTTT. Translation gives CASSPREGVTEAFF.

The chain joins TRBV7-8 to TRBJ1-1; no firm D call. The CDR3 has 15 residues. The germline CDR1 and CDR2 sequences are SGHVS and FQNEAQ. V lost 0 bases and J lost 4, with 12 bases in between. For the CDR3, the DNA is TGTGCCAGCAGCTTAGCCGGCCCCAGGACCACTGAAGCTTTCTTT. Amino acids: CASSLAGPRTTEAFF.

The rearrangement links TRBV4-1 to TRBJ2-1; D uncertain. The V end lost 1 base, the J end lost 8 bases, and 9 bases lay between the germline ends. The CDR3 loop spans 13 amino acids. Germline loops: CDR1 MGHRA, CDR2 YSYEKL. The CDR3 loop reads CASSQGSYHEQFF. In DNA form, the CDR3 reads TGCGCCAGCAGCCAAGGGAGTTACCATGAGCAGTTCTTC.

The CDR3 protein is CASTSNFYEQYF. For the CDR3, the DNA is TGTGCCAGCACCTCGAATTTCTACGAGCAGTACTTC. This chain connects TRBV2 to TRBJ2-7; no clear D. CDR1 SNHLY and CDR2 FYNNEI come from the germline V gene. This CDR3 is 12 amino acids long. V shed 7 bases and J shed 3 bases, with 10 bases lying between them.

The chain employs TRBV5-1 and TRBJ2-4, with D perhaps assigned TRBD1 or TRBD2 (6 bases each). The germline V gene has CDR1 SGHRS and CDR2 YFSETQ. The V and J ends lost 4 bases and 3 bases respectively, with 17 bases between them. The CDR3 is 16 residues long. In DNA, the CDR3 is TGCGCCAGCAGCCTTGGGGGGACACGAAGCAAAAACATTCAGTACTTC. As protein: CASSLGGTRSKNIQYF.

The chain couples TRBV6-4 to TRBJ2-1, with 10 bases fitting TRBD1. The V segment lost 4 bases and the J segment 7 bases; nucleotides outside the gene matches: 7. The CDR3 has 15 residues. CDR1 is MRHNA and CDR2 is SNTAGT in the germline V gene. CDR3 amino acids: CASSGGTGESNEQFF. DNA for the CDR3: TGTGCCAGCAGTGGGGGGACAGGGGAGAGTAATGAGCAGTTCTTC.

With respect to this clone: One end of the junction is discordant with germline, which a read error may explain. The rearrangement uses TRBV7-9 and TRBJ2-5; 12 positions match TRBD2. Germline V gene sequence: CDR1 SEHNR, CDR2 FQNEAQ (reference sequence). The CDR3 runs 14 residues. In DNA form, the CDR3 reads TGTGCCAGCAGCCTAGCGGGAGGGAGGGAGACCCAGTACTTC. Translating it yields CASSLAGGRETQYF.

This chain connects TRBV3-1 (or the pseudogene TRBV3-2) to TRBJ1-5; D perhaps matches TRBD1 (5 bases). Per germline, CDR1 LGHDT and CDR2 YNNKEL (reference sequence). The V and J ends lost 5 bases and 9 bases respectively, with 14 bases between them. This CDR3 has 13 residues. The CDR3 sequence is CASSTRGGLPQHF. As DNA, the CDR3 is TGTGCCAGCAGCACCCGGGGGGGTTTGCCCCAGCATTTT.